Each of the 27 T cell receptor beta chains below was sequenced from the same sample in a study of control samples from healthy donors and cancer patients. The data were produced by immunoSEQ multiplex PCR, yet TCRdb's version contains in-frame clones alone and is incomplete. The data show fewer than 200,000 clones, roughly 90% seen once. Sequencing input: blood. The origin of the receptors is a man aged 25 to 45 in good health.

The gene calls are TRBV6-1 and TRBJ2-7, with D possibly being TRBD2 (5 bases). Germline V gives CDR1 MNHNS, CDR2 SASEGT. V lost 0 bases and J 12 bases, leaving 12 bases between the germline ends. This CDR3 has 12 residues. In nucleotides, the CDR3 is TGTGCCAGCAGTGAAGCGCTGAGGGCACCGTACTTC. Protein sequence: CASSEALRAPYF.

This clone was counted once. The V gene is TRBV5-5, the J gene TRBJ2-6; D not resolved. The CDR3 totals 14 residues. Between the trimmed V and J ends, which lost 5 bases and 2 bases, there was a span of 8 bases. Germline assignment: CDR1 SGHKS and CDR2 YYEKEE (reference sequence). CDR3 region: CASSLFPGANVLTF. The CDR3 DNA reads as TGTGCCAGCAGTCTTTTCCCTGGGGCCAACGTCCTGACTTTC.

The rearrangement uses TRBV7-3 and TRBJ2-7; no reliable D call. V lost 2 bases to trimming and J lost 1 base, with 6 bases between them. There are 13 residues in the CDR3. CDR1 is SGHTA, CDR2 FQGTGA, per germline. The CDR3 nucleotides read TGTGCCAGCAGCTTAGGAGATTCCTACGAGCAGTACTTC. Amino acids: CASSLGDSYEQYF.

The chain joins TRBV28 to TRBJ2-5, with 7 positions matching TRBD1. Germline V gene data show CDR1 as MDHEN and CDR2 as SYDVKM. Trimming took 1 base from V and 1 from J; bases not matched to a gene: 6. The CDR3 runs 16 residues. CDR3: CASSLFGTVTQETQYF. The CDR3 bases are TGTGCCAGCAGTTTATTTGGGACAGTCACCCAAGAGACCCAGTACTTC.

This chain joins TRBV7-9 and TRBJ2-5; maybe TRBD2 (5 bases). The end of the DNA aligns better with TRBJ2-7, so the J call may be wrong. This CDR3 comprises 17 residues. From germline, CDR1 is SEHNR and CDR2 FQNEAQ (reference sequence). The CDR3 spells CASSPGGAREFPVEQYF. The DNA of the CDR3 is TGTGCCAGCAGCCCAGGAGGAGCGAGGGAGTTTCCAGTCGAGCAGTACTTC.

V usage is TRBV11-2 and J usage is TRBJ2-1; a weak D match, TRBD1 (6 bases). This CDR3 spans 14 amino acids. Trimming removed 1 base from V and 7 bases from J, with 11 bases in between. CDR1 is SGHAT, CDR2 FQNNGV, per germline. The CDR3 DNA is TGTGCCAGCAGCTTAGTAAAGGGGGATAATGAGCAGTTCTTC. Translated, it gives CASSLVKGDNEQFF.

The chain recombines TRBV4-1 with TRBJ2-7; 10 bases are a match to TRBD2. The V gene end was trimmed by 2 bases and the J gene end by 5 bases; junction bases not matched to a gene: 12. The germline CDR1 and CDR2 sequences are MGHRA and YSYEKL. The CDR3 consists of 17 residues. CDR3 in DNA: TGCGCCAGCAGCCAAATGCCCCCAGCGGGGGGGCCCCACGAGCAGTACTTC. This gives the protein CASSQMPPAGGPHEQYF.

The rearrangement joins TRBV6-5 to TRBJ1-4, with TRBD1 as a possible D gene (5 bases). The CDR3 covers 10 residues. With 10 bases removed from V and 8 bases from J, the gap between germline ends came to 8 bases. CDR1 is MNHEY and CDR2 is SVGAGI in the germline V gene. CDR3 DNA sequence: TGTGCCACCAAGGGGGAAAAACTGTTTTTT. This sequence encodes CATKGEKLFF.

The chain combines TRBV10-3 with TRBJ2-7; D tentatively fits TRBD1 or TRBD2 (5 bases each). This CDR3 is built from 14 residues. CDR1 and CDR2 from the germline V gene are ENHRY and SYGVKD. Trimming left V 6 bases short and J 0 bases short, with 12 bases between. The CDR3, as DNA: TGTGCCATCAGCCGGGACGGCCTCTCCTACGAGCAGTACTTC. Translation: CAISRDGLSYEQYF.

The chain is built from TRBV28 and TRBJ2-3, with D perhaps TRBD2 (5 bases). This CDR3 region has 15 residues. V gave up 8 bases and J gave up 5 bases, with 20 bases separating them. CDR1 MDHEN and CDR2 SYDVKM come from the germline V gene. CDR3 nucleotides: TGTGCCAGCCAGTCTCAGGAGGTGGGAAGAGATACGCAGTATTTT. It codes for CASQSQEVGRDTQYF.

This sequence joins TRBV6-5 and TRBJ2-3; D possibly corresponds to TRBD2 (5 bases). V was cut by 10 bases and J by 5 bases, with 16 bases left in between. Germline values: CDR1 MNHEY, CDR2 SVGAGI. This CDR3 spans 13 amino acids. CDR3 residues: CAIYEGDEDTQYF. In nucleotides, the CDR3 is TGTGCCATCTACGAGGGTGATGAAGATACGCAGTATTTT.

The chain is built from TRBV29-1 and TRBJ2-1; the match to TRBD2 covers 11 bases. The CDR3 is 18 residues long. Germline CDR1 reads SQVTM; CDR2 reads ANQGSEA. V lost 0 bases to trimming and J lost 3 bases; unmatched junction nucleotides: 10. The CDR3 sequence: CSVEDLGGTSGLYNEQFF. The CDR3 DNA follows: TGCAGCGTTGAAGATCTTGGGGGGACTAGCGGCCTCTACAATGAGCAGTTCTTC.

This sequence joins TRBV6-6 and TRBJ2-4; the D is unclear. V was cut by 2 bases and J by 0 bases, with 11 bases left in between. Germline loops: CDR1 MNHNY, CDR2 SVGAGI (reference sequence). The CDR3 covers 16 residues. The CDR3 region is CASSYGETLAKNIQYF. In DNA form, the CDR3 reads TGTGCCAGCAGTTACGGGGAAACGTTAGCCAAAAACATTCAGTACTTC.

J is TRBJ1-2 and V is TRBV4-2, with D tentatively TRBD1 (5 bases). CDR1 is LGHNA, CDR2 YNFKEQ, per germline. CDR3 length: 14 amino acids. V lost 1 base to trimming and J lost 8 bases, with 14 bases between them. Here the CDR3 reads CASSQGGFLRGYTF. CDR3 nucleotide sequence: TGTGCCAGCAGCCAAGGGGGCTTTCTGAGGGGCTACACCTTC.

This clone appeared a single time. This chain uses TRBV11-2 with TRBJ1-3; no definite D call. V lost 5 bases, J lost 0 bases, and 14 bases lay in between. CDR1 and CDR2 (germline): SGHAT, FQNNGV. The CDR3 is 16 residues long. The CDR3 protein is CASSPGYRSSGNTIYF. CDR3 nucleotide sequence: TGTGCCAGCAGCCCGGGTTACCGAAGCTCTGGAAACACCATATATTTT.

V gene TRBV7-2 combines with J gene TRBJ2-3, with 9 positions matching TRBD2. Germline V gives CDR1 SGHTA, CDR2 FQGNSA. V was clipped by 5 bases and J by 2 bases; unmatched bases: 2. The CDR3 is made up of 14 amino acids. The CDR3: CASSRTSATDTQYF. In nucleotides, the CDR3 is TGTGCCAGCAGCCGGACTAGCGCCACAGATACGCAGTATTTT.

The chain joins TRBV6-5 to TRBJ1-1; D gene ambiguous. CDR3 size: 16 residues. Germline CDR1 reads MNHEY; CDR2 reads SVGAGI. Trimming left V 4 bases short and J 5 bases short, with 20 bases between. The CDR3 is CASSFESRVSTTEAFF. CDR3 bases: TGTGCCAGCAGTTTTGAGAGTCGGGTCAGTACGACTGAAGCTTTCTTT.

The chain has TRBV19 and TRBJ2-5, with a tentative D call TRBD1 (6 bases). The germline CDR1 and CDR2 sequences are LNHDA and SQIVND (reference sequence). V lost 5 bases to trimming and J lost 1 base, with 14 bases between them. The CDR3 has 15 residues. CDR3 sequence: CASSGSGTSQETQYF. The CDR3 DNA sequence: TGTGCCAGTAGTGGGTCCGGGACATCCCAAGAGACCCAGTACTTC.

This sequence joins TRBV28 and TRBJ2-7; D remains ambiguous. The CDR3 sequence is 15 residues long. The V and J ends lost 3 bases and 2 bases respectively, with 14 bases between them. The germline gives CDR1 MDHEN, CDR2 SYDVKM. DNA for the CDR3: TGTGCCAGCAGTTTTGTAACAGCTTATACCTACGAGCAGTACTTC. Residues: CASSFVTAYTYEQYF. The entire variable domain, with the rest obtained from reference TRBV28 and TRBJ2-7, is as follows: DVKVTQSSRYLVKRTGEKVFLECVQDMDHENMFWYRQDPGLGLRLIYFSYDVKMKEKGDIPEGYSVSREKKERFSLILESASTNQTSMYLCASSFVTAYTYEQYFGPGTRLTVT.

Here the CDR3 reads CASSLNTRGTPWQAFF. As DNA, the CDR3 is TGTGCCAGCAGCCTTAACACGCGGGGGACTCCTTGGCAAGCTTTCTTT. The chain combines TRBV5-4 with TRBJ1-1; tentatively, D is TRBD1 (5 bases). The germline V and J ends were trimmed by 4 bases and 9 bases, with 25 bases remaining between them. The CDR3 has 16 residues. Looked up from germline, CDR1 is SGHNT and CDR2 is YYREEE (reference sequence).

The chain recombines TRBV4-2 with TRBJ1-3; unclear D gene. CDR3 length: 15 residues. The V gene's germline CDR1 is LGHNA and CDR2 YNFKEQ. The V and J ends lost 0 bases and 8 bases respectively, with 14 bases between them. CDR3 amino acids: CASSQESFLRHTIYF. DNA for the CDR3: TGTGCCAGCAGCCAAGAGTCCTTCCTCCGACACACCATATATTTT.

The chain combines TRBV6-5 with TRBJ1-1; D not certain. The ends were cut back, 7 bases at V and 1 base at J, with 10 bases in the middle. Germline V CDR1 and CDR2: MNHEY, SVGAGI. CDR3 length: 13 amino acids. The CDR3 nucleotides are TGTGCCAGCACCCCGGGAGGGAACACTGAAGCTTTCTTT. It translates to CASTPGGNTEAFF.

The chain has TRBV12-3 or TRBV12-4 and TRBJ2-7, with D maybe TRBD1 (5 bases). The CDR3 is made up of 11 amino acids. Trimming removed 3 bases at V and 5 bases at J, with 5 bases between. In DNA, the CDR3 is TGTGCCAGCAGTTTCAGGGACGAGCAGTACTTC. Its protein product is CASSFRDEQYF.

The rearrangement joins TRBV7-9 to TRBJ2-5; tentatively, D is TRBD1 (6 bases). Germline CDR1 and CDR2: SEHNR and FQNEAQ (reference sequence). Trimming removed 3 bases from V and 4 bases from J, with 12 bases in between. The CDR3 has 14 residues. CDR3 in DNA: TGTGCCAGCAGCTTCATGGGGACAAGAGAGACCCAGTACTTC. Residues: CASSFMGTRETQYF.

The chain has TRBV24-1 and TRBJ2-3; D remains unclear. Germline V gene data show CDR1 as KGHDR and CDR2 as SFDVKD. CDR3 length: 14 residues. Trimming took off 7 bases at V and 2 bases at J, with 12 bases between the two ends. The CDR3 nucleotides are TGTGCCACCAGAGGAAGCGCAATCACAGATACGCAGTATTTT. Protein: CATRGSAITDTQYF.

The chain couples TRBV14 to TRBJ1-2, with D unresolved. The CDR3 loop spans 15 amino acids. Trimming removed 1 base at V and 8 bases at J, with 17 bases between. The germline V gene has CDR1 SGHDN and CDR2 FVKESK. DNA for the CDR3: TGTGCCAGCAGCCAAGTCGCCCTGGGGTACGAAGGCTACACCTTC. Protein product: CASSQVALGYEGYTF.

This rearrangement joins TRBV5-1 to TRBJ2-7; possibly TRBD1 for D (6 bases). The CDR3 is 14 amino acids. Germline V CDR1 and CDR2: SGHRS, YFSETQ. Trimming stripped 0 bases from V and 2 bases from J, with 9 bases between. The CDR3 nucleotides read TGCGCCAGCAGCTTGGGACAGGCCACCTACGAGCAGTACTTC. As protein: CASSLGQATYEQYF.